These T cell receptor beta chains were read from a single sample in a study of shared clonotypes between healthy human individuals. Method: immunoSEQ multiplex PCR; TCRdb's copy keeps in-frame clones and lacks some. The table includes around 2,100,000 clones, approximately 95% detected once. The sample was naive CD8+ T cells sorted from blood. The receptors shown here come from a man aged 18-30 years in good health. Both conserved end residues are part of each CDR3. The order of the fields is J gene, V gene, clone size, D gene, CDR3 DNA, CDR3 protein. D genes are given only for firm matches. The listing skips clone size in some rows; elsewhere it reads once, few, many or a size class.

TRBJ1-5,TRBV29-1,.,.,TGCAGCGTCAGAACCGATAGCAATCAGCCCCAGCATTTT,CSVRTDSNQPQHF
TRBJ1-4,TRBV5-1,.,.,TGCGCCAGCAGCTCACAGGGTAGGGGGAATGAAAAACTGTTTTTT,CASSSQGRGNEKLFF
TRBJ2-1,TRBV6-6,.,.,TGTGCCAGCAGTTACGGGCAGGGCTTCGACAATGAGCAGTTCTTC,CASSYGQGFDNEQFF
TRBJ2-5,TRBV29-1,.,TRBD2,TGCAGCGTTGATGGCGGGGGGCAGGAGACCCAGTACTTC,CSVDGGGQETQYF
TRBJ1-3,TRBV30,.,.,TGTGCCTCCCTAGGGGGCTCTGGAAACACCATATATTTT,CASLGGSGNTIYF
TRBJ2-7,TRBV10-3,.,.,TGTGCCATCAGTGAGTCTATGGAGACGGACACAAACTCCTACGAGCAGTACTTC,CAISESMETDTNSYEQYF
TRBJ2-7,TRBV13,.,.,TGTGCCAGCAGCTTCGGCAGGGACTACGAGCAGTACTTC,CASSFGRDYEQYF
TRBJ2-5,TRBV11-2,.,.,TGTGCCAGCAGCCAGGAAATTTACGAGACCCAGTACTTC,CASSQEIYETQYF
TRBJ2-7,TRBV28,once,.,TGTGCCACCGAGGGGCCCGTCACCTACGAGCAGTACTTC,CATEGPVTYEQYF
TRBJ2-5,TRBV30,.,.,TGTGCCTGGAGTGACTCGCGGGAGACCCAGTACTTC,CAWSDSRETQYF
TRBJ2-7,TRBV13,.,.,TGTGCCAGCAGCTCTCGGGGTAGCCTCTACGAGCAGTACTTC,CASSSRGSLYEQYF
TRBJ2-7,TRBV5-6,.,.,TGTGCCAGCAGCTTAGAGGACACGTACGACGAGCAGTACTTC,CASSLEDTYDEQYF
TRBJ2-7,TRBV27,.,.,TGTGCCAGCAGTTTATCGCGAGGGAACGAGCAGTACTTC,CASSLSRGNEQYF
TRBJ2-7,TRBV18,.,.,TGTGCCAGCTCACCACGGGGGGCCTACGAGCAGTACTTC,CASSPRGAYEQYF
TRBJ1-1,TRBV27,.,.,TGTGCCAGTAAAGGGGGTCGCACTGAAGCTTTCTTT,CASKGGRTEAFF
TRBJ2-5,TRBV4-3,.,TRBD2,TGCGCCAGCAGCCAAGATGTAAGGGGACTAGCGAGCCAAGAGACCCAGTACTTC,CASSQDVRGLASQETQYF
TRBJ1-3,TRBV6-5,.,.,TGTGCCAGCAGCCCCGGGGGAGAGGCTGGAAACACCATATATTTT,CASSPGGEAGNTIYF
TRBJ2-7,TRBV27,.,TRBD2,TGTGCCAGCATGGCTAGCGGGGGGGCCTACGAGCAGTACTTC,CASMASGGAYEQYF
TRBJ1-3,TRBV6-1,.,.,TGTGCCAGCAGTGCTGCTGGCGGCTACTCTGTTGGAAACACCATATATTTT,CASSAAGGYSVGNTIYF
TRBJ2-7,TRBV9,.,.,TGTGCCAGCAGCGGATACTCCTACGAGCAGTACTTC,CASSGYSYEQYF
TRBJ2-1,TRBV29-1,.,TRBD2,TGCAGCGTTGAAGATCCTAGCGGGAGCTCCTACAATGAGCAGTTCTTC,CSVEDPSGSSYNEQFF
TRBJ2-5,TRBV7-9,once,.,TGTGCCAGCAGCTTAGATCACACGACAGCAGAGACCCAGTACTTC,CASSLDHTTAETQYF